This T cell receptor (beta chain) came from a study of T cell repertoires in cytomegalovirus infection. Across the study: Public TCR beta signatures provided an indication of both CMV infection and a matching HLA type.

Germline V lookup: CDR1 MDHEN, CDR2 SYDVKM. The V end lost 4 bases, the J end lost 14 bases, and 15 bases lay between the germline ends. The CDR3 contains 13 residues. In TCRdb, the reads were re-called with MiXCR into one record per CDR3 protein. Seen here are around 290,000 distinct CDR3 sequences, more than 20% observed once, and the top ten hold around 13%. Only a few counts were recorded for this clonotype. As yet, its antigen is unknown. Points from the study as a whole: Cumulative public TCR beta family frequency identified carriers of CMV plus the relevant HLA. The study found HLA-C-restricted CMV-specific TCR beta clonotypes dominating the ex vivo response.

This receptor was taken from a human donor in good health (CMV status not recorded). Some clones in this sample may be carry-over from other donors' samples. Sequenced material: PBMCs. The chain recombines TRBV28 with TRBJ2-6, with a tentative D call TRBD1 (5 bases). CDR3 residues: CASSSPGQPFLTF. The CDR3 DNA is TGTGCCAGCAGTTCCCCAGGGCAGCCCTTCCTGACTTTC.